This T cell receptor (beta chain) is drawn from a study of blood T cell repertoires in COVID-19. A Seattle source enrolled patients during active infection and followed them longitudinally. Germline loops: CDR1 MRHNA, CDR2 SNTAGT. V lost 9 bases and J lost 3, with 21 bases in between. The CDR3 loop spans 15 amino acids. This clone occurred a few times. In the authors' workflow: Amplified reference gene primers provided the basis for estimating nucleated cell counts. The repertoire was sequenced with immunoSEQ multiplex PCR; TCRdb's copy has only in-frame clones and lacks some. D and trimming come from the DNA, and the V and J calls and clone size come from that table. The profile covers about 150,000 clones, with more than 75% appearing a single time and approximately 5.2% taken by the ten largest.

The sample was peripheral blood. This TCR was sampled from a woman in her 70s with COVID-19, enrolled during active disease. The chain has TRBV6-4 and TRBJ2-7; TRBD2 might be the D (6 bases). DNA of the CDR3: TGTGCCAGGCGTTTAGCGGATCTGGCTAGCTACGAGCAGTACTTC. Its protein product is CARRLADLASYEQYF.